Included here is one T cell receptor beta chain sequence, with context. Antigen unknown. These data are taken from a study of cytomegalovirus exposure and HLA in healthy donors. General study results and limits: Per published accounts, TCR beta sequences correctly predicted the HLA-A and HLA-B alleles of most subjects. Common viral pathogens (according to a later analysis) appeared linked to several of the most significant clusters. In a later analysis, V- and J-gene trimming of beta chains associated with a DCLRE1C missense variant, replicated independently.

The PCR had 60 Vbeta and 13 Jbeta primers. Data came from immunoSEQ multiplex PCR; TCRdb stores just in-frame clones and leaves some out. This repertoire shows 210,000 or so clones, roughly 84% found once; its top ten account for approximately 0.71%. V was shortened by 6 bases and J by 8 bases, with 26 bases between the two germline ends. From germline, CDR1 is ENHRY and CDR2 SYGVKD. The CDR3 loop spans 17 amino acids. This rearrangement joins TRBV10-3 to TRBJ2-1; a weak D match, TRBD2 (8 bases). This clonotype originated in a boy between 2 and 10 years old in good health and CMV-seronegative. Sequencing used PBMCs. CDR3 sequence: CAIRDRDSGTRSYEQFF. The CDR3 DNA follows: TGTGCCATCAGAGACAGGGACTCCGGGACTAGGTCGTATGAGCAGTTCTTC.